These 12 T cell receptor beta chains share one sample of origin, sequenced in a study of cytomegalovirus exposure and HLA in healthy donors. Profiling relied on immunoSEQ multiplex PCR, and the TCRdb table lists in-frame clones only, not all of them. The sample has about 240,000 clones, about 86% seen once. The sample was PBMCs. The receptors come from a woman in her twenties or thirties in good health and CMV-seropositive.

This sequence joins TRBV10-1 and TRBJ2-4; perhaps TRBD1 as D (6 bases). The germline gives CDR1 WNHNN, CDR2 SYGVQD (reference sequence). The CDR3 length is 14 residues. Trimming cost V 3 bases and J 2 bases, with 8 bases left between them. The CDR3: CASSETGTKNIQYF. In DNA form, the CDR3 reads TGCGCCAGCAGTGAAACAGGGACCAAAAACATTCAGTACTTC.

This sequence joins TRBV5-1 and TRBJ2-7, with a possible D match to TRBD1 (5 bases). The germline V and J ends were trimmed by 1 base and 2 bases, with 7 bases remaining between them. The CDR3 has 13 residues. Looked up from germline, CDR1 is SGHRS and CDR2 is YFSETQ. CDR3 protein: CASSLQGPYEQYF. CDR3 DNA sequence: TGCGCCAGCAGCTTGCAGGGCCCCTACGAGCAGTACTTC.

This chain links TRBV29-1 with TRBJ1-3; D might be TRBD1 (5 bases). V was trimmed by 7 bases and J by 4 bases, leaving 8 bases between them. This CDR3 region has 11 residues. The germline gives CDR1 SQVTM, CDR2 ANQGSEA. CDR3 amino acids: CSGYRGNTIYF. In DNA form, the CDR3 reads TGCAGCGGATACAGGGGAAACACCATATATTTT.

The chain couples TRBV30 to TRBJ1-5, with D perhaps TRBD1 (5 bases). Germline CDR1 GTSNPN, CDR2 SVGIG (reference sequence). V was clipped by 5 bases and J by 7 bases, with 12 bases between them. This CDR3 is 12 amino acids long. The CDR3 here is CAWGAGRQPQHF. For the CDR3, the DNA is TGTGCCTGGGGGGCGGGACGGCAGCCCCAGCATTTT.

The chain carries TRBV30 and TRBJ1-1; no clear D gene. Trimming stripped 5 bases from V and 0 bases from J, with 13 bases between. CDR1 and CDR2 from the germline V gene are GTSNPN and SVGIG (reference sequence). The CDR3 covers 14 residues. The CDR3 spells CAWGKRAVNTEAFF. DNA for the CDR3: TGTGCCTGGGGGAAGAGGGCAGTGAACACTGAAGCTTTCTTT.

V gene TRBV11-2 combines with J gene TRBJ2-3; weak D call: TRBD2 (5 bases). The CDR3 has 16 residues. With 3 bases removed from V and 0 bases from J, the gap between germline ends came to 13 bases. Germline CDR1 is SGHAT and CDR2 is FQNNGV. The CDR3, as DNA: TGTGCCAGCAGCTTCGGCGGGTCCACTAGCACAGATACGCAGTATTTT. Translation gives CASSFGGSTSTDTQYF.

The chain employs TRBV10-2 and TRBJ2-1, with 11 bases fitting TRBD2. The CDR3 consists of 16 residues. Germline V gene sequence: CDR1 WSHSY, CDR2 SAAADI. The trim removed 0 bases at V and 7 bases at J, leaving 5 bases unmatched. The CDR3 here is CASSESASGRRNEQFF. The CDR3 nucleotides read TGCGCCAGCAGTGAGTCGGCTAGCGGGAGGCGTAATGAGCAGTTCTTC.

The chain joins TRBV19 to TRBJ2-5, with 8 bases lining up with TRBD1. V was clipped by 4 bases and J by 1 base; unmatched bases: 2. The germline gives CDR1 LNHDA, CDR2 SQIVND (reference sequence). The CDR3 extends over 14 amino acids. The CDR3, as DNA: TGTGCCAGTAGTAGGGGACAGGTCCAAGAGACCCAGTACTTC. Translating it yields CASSRGQVQETQYF.

The chain joins TRBV29-1 to TRBJ2-5; 7 positions agree with TRBD2. Germline loops: CDR1 SQVTM, CDR2 ANQGSEA. The CDR3 spans 12 residues. The trim removed 4 bases at V and 5 bases at J, leaving 4 bases unmatched. CDR3 in DNA: TGCAGCGTTGGCGGGGGAGAGGAGACCCAGTACTTC. Its protein product is CSVGGGEETQYF.

This sequence joins TRBV11-3 and TRBJ2-2; D not resolved. Germline V gene lookup returns CDR1 SGHNT and CDR2 YENEEA. With 1 base removed from V and 6 bases from J, the gap between germline ends came to 9 bases. The CDR3 spans 14 residues. Written as DNA, the CDR3 is TGTGCCAGCAGCTTAGCTCGACTCGCCGGGGAGCTGTTTTTT. It codes for CASSLARLAGELFF.

This chain links TRBV5-1 with TRBJ1-2; TRBD1 is a possible D gene (6 bases). V was trimmed by 4 bases and J by 2 bases, leaving 15 bases between them. Germline CDR1 is SGHRS and CDR2 is YFSETQ. There are 15 residues in the CDR3. Written as DNA, the CDR3 is TGCGCCAGCAGCCCGCACCGGGGGGCGAACTATGGCTACACCTTC. Translation gives CASSPHRGANYGYTF.

In nucleotides, the CDR3 is TGTGCCAGCAGCTTAAGCCAGGGGTACCGGGAGACCCAGTACTTC. Its translation: CASSLSQGYRETQYF. The chain employs TRBV7-9 and TRBJ2-5; D may be TRBD1 (6 bases). The V end was cut by 2 bases, the J end by 5 bases, with 15 bases between. This CDR3 has 15 amino acids. Germline CDR1 and CDR2: SEHNR and FQNEAQ (reference sequence).